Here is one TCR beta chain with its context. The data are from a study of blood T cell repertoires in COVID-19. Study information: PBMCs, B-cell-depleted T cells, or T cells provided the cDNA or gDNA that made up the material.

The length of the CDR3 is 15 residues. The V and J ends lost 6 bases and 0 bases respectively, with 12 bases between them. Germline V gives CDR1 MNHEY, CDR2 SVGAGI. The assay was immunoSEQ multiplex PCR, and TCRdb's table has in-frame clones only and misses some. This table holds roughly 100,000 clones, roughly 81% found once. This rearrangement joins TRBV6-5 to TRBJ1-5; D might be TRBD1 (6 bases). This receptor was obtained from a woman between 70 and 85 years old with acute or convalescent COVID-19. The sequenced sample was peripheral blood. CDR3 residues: CASSPGTNSNQPQHF. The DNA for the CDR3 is TGTGCCAGCAGCCCCGGGACAAATAGCAATCAGCCCCAGCATTTT.